The next 32 T cell receptor beta chains were all read from a single sample in a study of cytomegalovirus exposure and HLA in healthy donors. The PCR used 60 Vbeta and 13 Jbeta primers. Some clones are missing from TCRdb's copy, which holds only in-frame ones; the method was immunoSEQ multiplex PCR. The sample has 150,000 to 170,000 clones, 80% seen once. The source material was PBMCs. The source is a man aged 30 to 39 in good health and CMV-seropositive.

J is TRBJ2-1 and V is TRBV5-4, with TRBD2 matching over 7 bases. With V trimmed by 5 bases and J by 10 bases, 9 bases remained unmatched. The CDR3 has 13 amino acids. CDR1 and CDR2 from the germline V gene are SGHNT and YYREEE (reference sequence). The CDR3 coding sequence is TGTGCCAGCAGGGTGAGCGGGAACCAGGAGCAGTTCTTC. It encodes CASRVSGNQEQFF.

The genes are TRBV28 and TRBJ2-7; the match to TRBD1 covers 8 bases. J was trimmed by 2 bases and V by 6 bases; bases with no gene match: 0. The CDR3 is made up of 12 amino acids. The germline CDR1 and CDR2 sequences are MDHEN and SYDVKM. This chain's CDR3 is CASRTGAYEQYF. The CDR3 DNA is TGTGCCAGCAGGACAGGGGCCTACGAGCAGTACTTC.

The CDR3 DNA sequence: TGTGCCAGCAGTGGGGGACAGGAGAACAATCAGCCCCAGCATTTT. It codes for CASSGGQENNQPQHF. The chain combines TRBV2 with TRBJ1-5; TRBD1 agrees at 8 bases. There are 15 residues in the CDR3. After removal of 4 bases from V and 3 bases from J, the junction contained 5 bases not matched to a gene. Germline V gene lookup returns CDR1 SNHLY and CDR2 FYNNEI. Variable domain in full (rest from reference TRBV2 and TRBJ1-5): EPEVTQTPSHQVTQMGQEVILRCVPISNHLYFYWYRQILGQKVEFLVSFYNNEISEKSEIFDDQFSVERPDGSNFTLKIRSTKLEDSAMYFCASSGGQENNQPQHFGDGTRLSIL.

The chain has TRBV30 and TRBJ2-5, with a tentative D call TRBD2 (5 bases). Trimming stripped 0 bases from V and 0 bases from J, with 11 bases between. The CDR3 is 15 residues long. The germline CDR1 and CDR2 sequences are GTSNPN and SVGIG (reference sequence). Written as DNA, the CDR3 is TGTGCCTGGAGTGTAGCGAGAGGGTACCAAGAGACCCAGTACTTC. The encoded protein is CAWSVARGYQETQYF.

The chain uses TRBV7-8 and TRBJ2-7; maybe TRBD1 (6 bases). Germline CDR1 and CDR2: SGHVS and FQNEAQ. This CDR3 region has 15 residues. Trimming took off 5 bases at V and 2 bases at J, with 16 bases between the two ends. The CDR3 loop is CASSTRTDTTYEQYF. The CDR3 DNA reads as TGTGCCAGCAGCACCCGGACAGATACAACCTACGAGCAGTACTTC.

This chain joins TRBV27 and TRBJ2-7; D is perhaps TRBD2 (7 bases). The CDR3 consists of 13 residues. Trimming took off 9 bases at V and 4 bases at J, with 16 bases between the two ends. Per the germline V gene, CDR1 is MNHEY and CDR2 is SMNVEV (reference sequence). The CDR3 bases are TGTGCCAGTTCGCTTAGGGGGGGATACGAGCAGTACTTC. Its translation: CASSLRGGYEQYF.

J is TRBJ1-1 and V is TRBV2; a possible D gene is TRBD1 (5 bases). CDR1 and CDR2 (germline): SNHLY, FYNNEI. Trimming left V 2 bases short and J 5 bases short, with 15 bases between. The CDR3 totals 15 residues. The chain's CDR3 is CASSERGAGPTEAFF. CDR3 nucleotides: TGTGCCAGCAGTGAAAGGGGCGCCGGGCCGACTGAAGCTTTCTTT. Full variable domain (rest looked up from reference TRBV2 and TRBJ1-1): EPEVTQTPSHQVTQMGQEVILRCVPISNHLYFYWYRQILGQKVEFLVSFYNNEISEKSEIFDDQFSVERPDGSNFTLKIRSTKLEDSAMYFCASSERGAGPTEAFFGQGTRLTVV.

The chain combines TRBV19 with TRBJ1-1, with TRBD1 matching 7 bases. There are 13 residues in the CDR3. V shed 5 bases and J 6 bases; nucleotides not matched to a gene: 6. In germline, CDR1 is LNHDA, CDR2 SQIVND (reference sequence). The CDR3 DNA reads as TGTGCCAGTAGTCAAAGAGGGACAGCTGAAGCTTTCTTT. Protein: CASSQRGTAEAFF.

The chain recombines TRBV4-2 with TRBJ1-2; TRBD1 is a possible D gene (5 bases). This CDR3 region has 15 residues. Between the trimmed V and J ends, which lost 3 bases and 8 bases, there was a span of 19 bases. Germline CDR1 is LGHNA and CDR2 is YNFKEQ. The CDR3 protein is CASSQGGRNLEGYTF. CDR3 coding DNA: TGTGCCAGCAGCCAGGGGGGACGGAACCTTGAAGGCTACACCTTC.

This clone appeared a single time. V is TRBV7-2 and J is TRBJ2-5; possibly TRBD2 for D (5 bases). The germline V gene encodes CDR1 SGHTA and CDR2 FQGNSA. Trimming took off 2 bases at V and 5 bases at J, with 9 bases between the two ends. This CDR3 has 13 amino acids. CDR3 DNA: TGTGCCAGCAGCTTAACTAGGATGGAGACCCAGTACTTC. As protein: CASSLTRMETQYF.

Concerning this clone: The identical CDR3 is also encoded by other nucleotide sequences in the sample. The chain combines TRBV2 with TRBJ1-6; TRBD1 matches at 7 bases. Germline loops: CDR1 SNHLY, CDR2 FYNNEI. V lost 6 bases and J lost 7; bases outside the gene matches: 3. The length of the CDR3 is 13 residues. For the CDR3, the DNA is TGTGCCAGCAGCCGGGACAGAAATTCACCCCTCCACTTT. It specifies CASSRDRNSPLHF.

V and J are TRBV14 and TRBJ1-5; 11 nucleotides line up with TRBD1. The germline V gene has CDR1 SGHDN and CDR2 FVKESK. This CDR3 spans 18 amino acids. Losses at the gene ends were 4 bases for V and 2 bases for J; bases not matched to a gene: 10. This CDR3 reads CASSLGQGAGIRNQPQHF. The DNA of the CDR3 is TGTGCCAGCAGCCTAGGACAGGGGGCGGGTATTCGCAATCAGCCCCAGCATTTT. Full variable domain (rest looked up from reference TRBV14 and TRBJ1-5): EAGVTQFPSHSVIEKGQTVTLRCDPISGHDNLYWYRRVMGKEIKFLLHFVKESKQDESGMPNNRFLAERTGGTYSTLKVQPAELEDSGVYFCASSLGQGAGIRNQPQHFGDGTRLSIL.

V is TRBV28 and J is TRBJ1-5; 7 nucleotides align to TRBD1. The CDR3 contains 15 residues. Germline V gene lookup returns CDR1 MDHEN and CDR2 SYDVKM. The V gene end was trimmed by 5 bases and the J gene end by 7 bases; junction bases not matched to a gene: 11. The CDR3 sequence is CASSPRQGSGQPQHF. CDR3 nucleotides: TGTGCCAGCAGTCCTCGACAGGGATCGGGGCAGCCCCAGCATTTT.

About this clone itself: One junction end does not reproduce the germline sequence, and a read error may be involved. The rearrangement uses TRBV5-6 and TRBJ2-5; the D gene is possibly TRBD1 (5 bases). This CDR3 has 14 amino acids. Germline V CDR1 and CDR2: SGHDT, YYEEEE. CDR3: CASSFRQTREAQYF. The CDR3 nucleotides read TGTGCCAGCAGCTTTCGACAGACGAGAGAGGCCCAGTACTTC. Full variable domain (rest looked up from reference TRBV5-6 and TRBJ2-5): DAGVTQSPTHLIKTRGQQVTLRCSPKSGHDTVSWYQQALGQGPQFIFQYYEEEERQRGNFPDRFSGHQFPNYSSELNVNALLLGDSALYLCASSFRQTREAQYFGPGTRLLVL.

As DNA, the CDR3 is TGTGCCAGCAGCTTGACTGGGGGAGGGCCGAGTGAGCAGTTCTTC. It codes for CASSLTGGGPSEQFF. The chain carries TRBV5-4 and TRBJ2-1; the match to TRBD2 covers 7 bases. This CDR3 has 15 residues. J lost 9 bases, V lost 1 base, and 10 bases had no gene match. In germline, CDR1 is SGHNT, CDR2 YYREEE (reference sequence).

The chain combines TRBV2 with TRBJ1-1; possibly TRBD1 for D (5 bases). The ends were cut back, 4 bases at V and 7 bases at J, with 10 bases in the middle. There are 12 residues in the CDR3. CDR1 is SNHLY and CDR2 is FYNNEI in the germline V gene. The CDR3 nucleotides read TGTGCCAGCAGTGTCGGGGGGGTTGAAGCTTTCTTT. It encodes CASSVGGVEAFF. Filled out from reference TRBV2 and TRBJ1-1, the complete variable domain reads EPEVTQTPSHQVTQMGQEVILRCVPISNHLYFYWYRQILGQKVEFLVSFYNNEISEKSEIFDDQFSVERPDGSNFTLKIRSTKLEDSAMYFCASSVGGVEAFFGQGTRLTVV.

This chain uses TRBV2 with TRBJ1-5, with 7 nucleotides matching TRBD1. There are 13 residues in the CDR3. The J segment lost 3 bases and the V segment lost 6 bases, leaving 2 bases of the junction unmatched. Germline CDR1 SNHLY, CDR2 FYNNEI. The CDR3 nucleotides are TGTGCCAGCAGAGGGACAGCCAATCAGCCCCAGCATTTT. Its protein is CASRGTANQPQHF.

The chain couples TRBV10-2 to TRBJ1-4; a weak D match, TRBD1 (5 bases). V gave up 1 base and J gave up 10 bases, with 16 bases separating them. The CDR3 is made up of 15 amino acids. Looked up from germline, CDR1 is WSHSY and CDR2 is SAAADI. Here the CDR3 reads CASSEFREGRRKLFF. In nucleotides, the CDR3 is TGCGCCAGCAGTGAGTTTCGGGAGGGGCGACGAAAACTGTTTTTT.

V usage is TRBV11-2 and J usage is TRBJ2-7; 7 nucleotides match TRBD1. V lost 0 bases, J lost 6 bases, and 14 bases stayed unmatched. The CDR3 is 17 amino acids. Germline V gives CDR1 SGHAT, CDR2 FQNNGV. CDR3 in amino acids: CASSLEFSQGQNGEQYF. CDR3 sequence (DNA): TGTGCCAGCAGCTTAGAGTTCTCACAGGGGCAAAACGGCGAGCAGTACTTC.

The chain employs TRBV29-1 and TRBJ2-5, with D unresolved. The end of the DNA aligns better with TRBJ2-7, so the J call may be wrong. From germline, CDR1 is SQVTM and CDR2 ANQGSEA. This CDR3 comprises 11 residues. The CDR3 reads CSVVSSYEQYF. DNA for the CDR3: TGCAGCGTTGTTTCCTCCTACGAGCAGTACTTC.

The CDR3 is CASSLQGNTEAFF. Here the CDR3 DNA reads TGTGCCAGCAGTCTACAGGGAAACACTGAAGCTTTCTTT. This chain connects TRBV2 to TRBJ1-1; the D gene is possibly TRBD1 (6 bases). V was shortened by 5 bases and J by 2 bases, with 9 bases between the two germline ends. This CDR3 is 13 amino acids long. The V gene's germline CDR1 is SNHLY and CDR2 FYNNEI.

This CDR3 reads CAISEGRTSDEQYF. In nucleotides, the CDR3 is TGTGCCATCAGTGAAGGTCGGACAAGCGACGAGCAGTACTTC. The chain uses TRBV10-3 and TRBJ2-7, with TRBD1 as a possible D gene (5 bases). The CDR3 is 14 amino acids. Germline assignment: CDR1 ENHRY and CDR2 SYGVKD. V lost 3 bases to trimming and J lost 5 bases, with 14 bases between them.

The gene calls are TRBV4-2 and TRBJ2-4, with D possibly TRBD2 on 5 matching bases. Per the germline V gene, CDR1 is LGHNA and CDR2 is YNFKEQ. The CDR3 has 13 residues. With 0 bases removed from V and 14 bases from J, the gap between germline ends came to 14 bases. The CDR3 DNA sequence: TGTGCCAGCAGCCAAGATCTGGAGGACTTCAAGTACTTC. Translated, it gives CASSQDLEDFKYF.

The rearrangement uses TRBV6-5 and TRBJ2-2, with D tentatively TRBD2 (6 bases). The CDR3 covers 14 residues. Germline assignment: CDR1 MNHEY and CDR2 SVGAGI. Trimming left V 0 bases short and J 5 bases short, with 7 bases between. The DNA for the CDR3 is TGTGCCAGCAGTTACTCGGGGGGTACCGGGGAGCTGTTTTTT. Protein product: CASSYSGGTGELFF.

This sequence joins TRBV5-1 and TRBJ2-7; a weak D match, TRBD1 (9 bases). In germline, CDR1 is SGHRS, CDR2 YFSETQ. Trimming shortened V by 2 bases and J by 3 bases, and 27 bases separated the two germline ends. The CDR3 totals 19 residues. In DNA, the CDR3 is TGCGCCAGCAGCTTAGGGACAGGGTATCAGCGGGAGAATCTCTACGAGCAGTACTTC. It codes for CASSLGTGYQRENLYEQYF.

In regard to this clone: At one end, the junction sequence differs from germline, possibly due to a read error. V and J are TRBV7-9 and TRBJ2-3, with D perhaps TRBD2 (6 bases). The CDR3 is 16 amino acids. CDR1 SEHNR and CDR2 FQNEAQ come from the germline V gene (reference sequence). Written as DNA, the CDR3 is TGTTCCAGCAGCCCGACCCCCGCTAGCGTCACAGATACGCAGTATTTT. Amino acids: CSSSPTPASVTDTQYF.

The rearrangement uses TRBV30 and TRBJ1-2; possibly TRBD1 for D (5 bases). The CDR3 contains 15 residues. The V end was cut by 1 base, the J end by 4 bases, with 16 bases between. Germline values: CDR1 GTSNPN, CDR2 SVGIG (reference sequence). CDR3 residues: CAWSGSGLPPYGYTF. The CDR3 bases are TGTGCCTGGAGTGGATCAGGGCTCCCCCCCTATGGCTACACCTTC.

The chain uses TRBV5-1 and TRBJ2-2; 11 bases fit TRBD2. CDR1 and CDR2 (germline): SGHRS, YFSETQ. The CDR3 is 16 amino acids. Trimming cost V 6 bases and J 5 bases; bases outside gene matches: 9. CDR3 amino acids: CASIGLAGGSTGELFF. The CDR3 coding sequence is TGCGCCAGCATTGGGCTAGCGGGAGGTTCGACCGGGGAGCTGTTTTTT. The full variable domain, rest sourced from reference TRBV5-1 and TRBJ2-2, is KAGVTQTPRYLIKTRGQQVTLSCSPISGHRSVSWYQQTPGQGLQFLFEYFSETQRNKGNFPGRFSGRQFSNSRSEMNVSTLELGDSALYLCASIGLAGGSTGELFFGEGSRLTVL.

The chain has TRBV6-6 and TRBJ2-7; 8 bases are shared with TRBD2. Germline V lookup: CDR1 MNHNY, CDR2 SVGAGI (reference sequence). The CDR3 is 11 amino acids. V lost 6 bases to trimming and J lost 10 bases; unmatched junction nucleotides: 5. This CDR3 reads CASSPAGEQYF. In DNA, the CDR3 is TGTGCCAGCAGCCCAGCGGGAGAACAGTACTTC.

The rearrangement joins TRBV14 to TRBJ1-3; no definite D call. CDR3 size: 13 residues. The V gene's germline CDR1 is SGHDN and CDR2 FVKESK. Trimming shortened V by 6 bases and J by 4 bases, and 10 bases separated the two germline ends. CDR3 coding DNA: TGTGCCAGCAGTAAAACATTCGGAAACACCATATATTTT. Its translation: CASSKTFGNTIYF. Looking up the rest from reference TRBV14 and TRBJ1-3 gives the full variable domain: EAGVTQFPSHSVIEKGQTVTLRCDPISGHDNLYWYRRVMGKEIKFLLHFVKESKQDESGMPNNRFLAERTGGTYSTLKVQPAELEDSGVYFCASSKTFGNTIYFGEGSWLTVV.

This chain joins TRBV7-2 and TRBJ2-2, with 7 positions matching TRBD2. The length of the CDR3 is 16 residues. Germline trimming cut 5 bases from V and 6 bases from J; bases unmatched to any gene: 12. Germline V gene sequence: CDR1 SGHTA, CDR2 FQGNSA. CDR3 DNA sequence: TGTGCCAGCAGCCCCTATAGCGGGTCAGACGCCGGGGAGCTGTTTTTT. Translating gives CASSPYSGSDAGELFF.

The chain employs TRBV5-1 and TRBJ1-2, with D possibly TRBD1 on 5 matching bases. This CDR3 is built from 15 residues. CDR1 and CDR2 from the germline V gene are SGHRS and YFSETQ. With 3 bases removed from V and 0 bases from J, the gap between germline ends came to 12 bases. CDR3 coding DNA: TGCGCCAGCAGCTGGGGGGGGAGTGCTAACTATGGCTACACCTTC. This encodes CASSWGGSANYGYTF.